Sequencing of this T cell receptor (beta chain) was carried out in a study of cytomegalovirus exposure and HLA in healthy donors. Study context: Of over 350 genotyped donors, roughly 81% grouped in the Caucasian-associated ancestry cluster.

The germline V gene encodes CDR1 LGHNA and CDR2 YSLEER. V was shortened by 4 bases and J by 9 bases, with 16 bases between the two germline ends. The CDR3 totals 14 residues. The study ran its PCR with 60 Vbeta and 13 Jbeta primers. Assay: immunoSEQ multiplex PCR; the TCRdb copy retains only in-frame clones and omits some. The sample consists of over 80,000 clones, 65% to 80% of them appearing once. This clone showed up just once. Its antigen is undetermined. Points from the study as a whole: HLA restriction was apparent for most CMV-associated TCR beta chains in a later analysis. Trimming of TCR beta V- and J-genes showed a link, identified in a later analysis, to a missense DCLRE1C variant. For most TCR sequences rarity was the rule, although some public TCRs occurred in many donors.

The sequence came from a woman under 30 in good health and CMV-seropositive. Input material: PBMCs. The chain is built from TRBV4-3 and TRBJ1-5, with D maybe TRBD1 (6 bases). The CDR3 bases are TGCGCCAGCAGCCGAGCCCTAGGGGGGGGGCCCCAGCATTTT. Translated: CASSRALGGGPQHF.